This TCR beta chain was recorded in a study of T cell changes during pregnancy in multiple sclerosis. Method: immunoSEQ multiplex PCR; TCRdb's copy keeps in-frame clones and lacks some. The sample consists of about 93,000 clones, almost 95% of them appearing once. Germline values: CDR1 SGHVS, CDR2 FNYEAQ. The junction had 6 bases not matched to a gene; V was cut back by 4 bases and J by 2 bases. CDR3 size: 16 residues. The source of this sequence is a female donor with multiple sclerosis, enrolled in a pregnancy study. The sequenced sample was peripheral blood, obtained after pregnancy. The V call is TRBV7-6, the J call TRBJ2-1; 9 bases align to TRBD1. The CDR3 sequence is CASSSSDRGTYNEQFF. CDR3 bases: TGTGCCAGCAGCTCCTCCGACAGGGGGACCTACAATGAGCAGTTCTTC.